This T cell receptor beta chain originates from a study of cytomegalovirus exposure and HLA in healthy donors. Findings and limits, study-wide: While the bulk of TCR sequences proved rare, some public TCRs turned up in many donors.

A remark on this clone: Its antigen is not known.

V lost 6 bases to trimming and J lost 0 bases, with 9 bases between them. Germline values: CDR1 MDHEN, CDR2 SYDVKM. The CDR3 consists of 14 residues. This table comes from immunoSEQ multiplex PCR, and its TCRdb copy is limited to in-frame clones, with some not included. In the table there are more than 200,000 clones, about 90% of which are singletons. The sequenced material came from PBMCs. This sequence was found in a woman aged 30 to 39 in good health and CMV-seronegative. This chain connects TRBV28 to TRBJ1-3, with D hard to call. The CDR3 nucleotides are TGTGCCAGCAGCTCGGGATTCTCTGGAAACACCATATATTTT. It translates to CASSSGFSGNTIYF.